A selection of T cell receptor beta chains follows, all from one sample in a study of T cell repertoires in cytomegalovirus infection. MiXCR was run by TCRdb on the reads, yielding one entry per CDR3 protein. The sample contains 350,000 to 400,000 distinct CDR3 sequences, roughly 36% of which appear only once. Antigens of these TCRs are unknown. Sample: cultured PBMCs, taken from culture after CMV antigen stimulation. These receptors originate from a human donor in good health (CMV status not recorded). Some clones in this sample may be carry-over from other donors' samples. The CDR3 runs from the conserved cysteine through the conserved F or W. Each record gives: CDR3 DNA, CDR3 protein, clone size, J gene, D gene, V gene. The D gene is left open where the match is weak. Size tells how often a clone was seen (once, few, many) or the class of an expanded clone, and some rows leave it out.

DNA: TGTGCCAGCAGCTTCGGGACCTCGTACCAAGAGACCCAGTACTTC
CDR3: CASSFGTSYQETQYF
size: few
J: TRBJ2-5
D: -
V: TRBV7-9

DNA: TGTGCCAGCAGTTCCGACCAGGATACGCAGTATTTT
CDR3: CASSSDQDTQYF
size: -
J: TRBJ2-3
D: -
V: TRBV6-2/TRBV6-3

DNA: TGTGCCAGCAGCCTCGGGACAGCGCTTGGGGAGACCCAGTACTTC
CDR3: CASSLGTALGETQYF
size: many
J: TRBJ2-5
D: TRBD1
V: TRBV7-2

DNA: TGTGCCAGCAGCTTGGGGGCGCAAGGGCAGGGAAACACCATATATTTT
CDR3: CASSLGAQGQGNTIYF
size: few
J: TRBJ1-3
D: -
V: TRBV7-6

DNA: TGTGCCAGTAGCCCCGGGGGACAGGTGGTCGGCACAGATACGCAGTATTTT
CDR3: CASSPGGQVVGTDTQYF
size: -
J: TRBJ2-3
D: TRBD1
V: TRBV28

DNA: TGTGCCAGCTCGGGAGAGGCCTACAATGAGCAGTTCTTC
CDR3: CASSGEAYNEQFF
size: -
J: TRBJ2-1
D: -
V: TRBV6-2/TRBV6-3

DNA: TGTGCCAGCAGTTACTCGATGGTCGCAGAGACCCAGTACTTC
CDR3: CASSYSMVAETQYF
size: -
J: TRBJ2-5
D: -
V: TRBV6-2/TRBV6-3

DNA: TGTGCCAGCAGCCCGATGACTAGCCCTTCGGCAGATACGCAGTATTTT
CDR3: CASSPMTSPSADTQYF
size: -
J: TRBJ2-3
D: TRBD2
V: TRBV5-4

DNA: TGTGCCAGCAGCGTTACAGGTCATACGCAGTATTTT
CDR3: CASSVTGHTQYF
size: many
J: TRBJ2-3
D: -
V: TRBV7-8

DNA: TGTGCCAGCAGCGCCTATGACAGGGAGAGAGGCACTGAAGCTTTCTTT
CDR3: CASSAYDRERGTEAFF
size: -
J: TRBJ1-1
D: TRBD1
V: TRBV7-6

DNA: TGTGCCAGCAGTTATATGGTTGACGGCACTGAAGCTTTCTTT
CDR3: CASSYMVDGTEAFF
size: -
J: TRBJ1-1
D: -
V: TRBV27

DNA: TGTGCCAGCAGCAAGACCAAACACAATGAGCAGTTCTTC
CDR3: CASSKTKHNEQFF
size: -
J: TRBJ2-1
D: -
V: TRBV27

DNA: TGCAGTGCTTATGGGACTAGCGAGGTGGTCTTAGCCAAAAACATTCAGTACTTC
CDR3: CSAYGTSEVVLAKNIQYF
size: few
J: TRBJ2-4
D: TRBD2
V: TRBV20-1

DNA: TGTGCCAGCCGGATCTCCGGTGGAGCTTTCTTT
CDR3: CASRISGGAFF
size: -
J: TRBJ1-1
D: -
V: TRBV28

DNA: TGTGCCAGCAGCTCAGCCGGGACCCCCGCGGGGGAGACCCAGTACTTC
CDR3: CASSSAGTPAGETQYF
size: -
J: TRBJ2-5
D: -
V: TRBV7-2

DNA: TGTGCCAGCAGCCTTTCGTCCTATGGCTACACCTTC
CDR3: CASSLSSYGYTF
size: many
J: TRBJ1-2
D: -
V: TRBV7-2

DNA: TGTGCCAGTAGAGCAGCCAGAGGAACTGAAGCTTTCTTT
CDR3: CASRAARGTEAFF
size: once
J: TRBJ1-1
D: -
V: TRBV19

DNA: TGTGCCAGCAGCCCACAGGGACAAACTAATGAAAAACTGTTTTTT
CDR3: CASSPQGQTNEKLFF
size: -
J: TRBJ1-4
D: -
V: TRBV7-9